The clone carrying this T cell receptor beta chain occurred a few times. Antigen: not known. Mismatch with germline at one junction end may stem from a read error. The data belong to a study of identical twins. Study results and limitations: Insertions were fewer in abundant cord blood beta clonotypes, whereas memory repertoires showed none of this pattern.

Unique molecular identifiers were present on cDNA, and template switching added a universal primer site. One entry per CDR3 protein, called by TCRdb with MiXCR from the 5' RACE reads. The table has about 490,000 distinct CDR3 sequences, roughly 15% seen once. This CDR3 is built from 14 residues. Germline V CDR1 and CDR2: SGDLS, YYNGEE. The same data also contributed to another study, on yellow fever vaccine responses in identical twins.

The chain combines TRBV9 with TRBJ1-3; TRBD1 is a possible D gene (5 bases). Sequencing used CD4+ T cells sorted from blood. This sequence was found in a woman aged 18-35 years in good health. The CDR3 sequence: CASSEGPTGNTIYF. The CDR3 DNA follows: TGTGCCAGCAGCGAGGGACCCACTGGGAACACCATATATTTT.